This TCR beta chain came from a study of cytotoxic CD8 clonotypes in ibrutinib-treated CLL. Whole-study context: Across samples, productive templates numbered over 200,000 and productive rearrangements reached some 94,000 on average.

General study findings and limits: Clonality increased with ibrutinib response but returned toward baseline at progression.

The table came from immunoSEQ multiplex PCR; TCRdb's copy has only in-frame clones and leaves some out. The sample has 130,000 to 150,000 clones; roughly three quarters are singletons. As for this clone: The antigen remains unidentified.

The germline V gene encodes CDR1 SGHNT and CDR2 YYREEE (reference sequence). Trimming shortened V by 0 bases and J by 3 bases, and 12 bases separated the two germline ends. The length of the CDR3 is 15 residues. Sequencing used PBMCs, obtained after 12 months of ibrutinib treatment. This TCR came from a human donor with chronic lymphocytic leukemia. The J gene is TRBJ1-1, the V gene TRBV5-4; tentatively, D is TRBD1 (6 bases). CDR3 DNA sequence: TGTGCCAGCAGCTTGGCCGAGGAGGGGGACACTGAAGCTTTCTTT. This codes for CASSLAEEGDTEAFF.